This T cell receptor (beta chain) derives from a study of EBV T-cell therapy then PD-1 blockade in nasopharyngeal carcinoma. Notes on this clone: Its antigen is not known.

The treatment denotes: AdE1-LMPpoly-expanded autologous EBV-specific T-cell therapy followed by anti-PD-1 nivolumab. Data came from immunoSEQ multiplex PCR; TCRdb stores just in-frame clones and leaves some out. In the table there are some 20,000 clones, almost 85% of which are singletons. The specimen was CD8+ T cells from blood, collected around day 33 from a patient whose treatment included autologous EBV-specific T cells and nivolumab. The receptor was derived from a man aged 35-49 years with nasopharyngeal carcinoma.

The CDR3: CASSLGGTYTDTQYF. In DNA form, the CDR3 reads TGTGCCAGCAGCTTGGGGGGGACTTACACAGATACGCAGTATTTT. V is TRBV7-3 and J is TRBJ2-3; TRBD2 matches at 7 bases. V shed 3 bases, J shed 2 bases, and the junction held 5 bases outside the gene matches. Per the germline V gene, CDR1 is SGHTA and CDR2 is FQGTGA. The CDR3 runs to 15 residues.